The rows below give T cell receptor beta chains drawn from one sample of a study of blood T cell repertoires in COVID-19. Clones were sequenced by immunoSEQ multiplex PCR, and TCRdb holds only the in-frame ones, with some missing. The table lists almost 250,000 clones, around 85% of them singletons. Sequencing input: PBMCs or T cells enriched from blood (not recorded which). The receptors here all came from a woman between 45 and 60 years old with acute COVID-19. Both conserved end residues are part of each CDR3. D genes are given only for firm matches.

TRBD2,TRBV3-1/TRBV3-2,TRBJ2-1,CASSQGAGTSYNEQFF
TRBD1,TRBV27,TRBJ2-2,CASSLEQGRNTGELFF
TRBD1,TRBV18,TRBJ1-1,CASSPRTGAATEAFF
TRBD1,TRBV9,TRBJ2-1,CASSPSARDRAFDEQFF
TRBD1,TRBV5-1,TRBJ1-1,CASSVDRAGTEAFF
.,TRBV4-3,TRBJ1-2,CASSQAGGQGYGYTF
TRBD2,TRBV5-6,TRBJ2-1,CASTLTFATSLSYNEQFF
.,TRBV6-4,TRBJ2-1,CASSTESSYNEQFF
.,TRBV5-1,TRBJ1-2,CASSLAPTYGYTF
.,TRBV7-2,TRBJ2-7,CASSSGQSSYEQYF
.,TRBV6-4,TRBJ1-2,CASLGRGSSHGYTF
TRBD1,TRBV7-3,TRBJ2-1,CASSPGLGTGLANEQFF
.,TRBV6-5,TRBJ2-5,CASSYSNGQETQYF
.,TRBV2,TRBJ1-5,CASSDSGGNQPQHF
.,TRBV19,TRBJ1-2,CASRALHRVQDYGYTF
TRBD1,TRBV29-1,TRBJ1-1,CSVRQGVTEAFF
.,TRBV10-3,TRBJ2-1,CAISARETPSNEQFF
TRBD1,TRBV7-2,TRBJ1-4,CASSLASVVGTANEKLFF
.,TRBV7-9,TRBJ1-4,CASSLDRSNEKLFF
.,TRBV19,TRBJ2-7,CASSNLASYEQYF
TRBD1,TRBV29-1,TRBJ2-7,CSVEAQGAYEQYF
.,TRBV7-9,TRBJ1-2,CASSLGGSYGYTF
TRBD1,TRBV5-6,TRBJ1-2,CASSGRQGLAYGYTF
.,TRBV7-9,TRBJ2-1,CASSLAIGASLLYNEQFF
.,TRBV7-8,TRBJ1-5,CASSPGRINQPQHF
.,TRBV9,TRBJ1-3,CASSVAQDFLGNTIYF
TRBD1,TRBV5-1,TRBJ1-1,CASSWGQGDTEAFF
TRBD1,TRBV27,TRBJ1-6,CASSGQGTHNSPLHF
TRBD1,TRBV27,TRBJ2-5,CASSRGLQETQYF
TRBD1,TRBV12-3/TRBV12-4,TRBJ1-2,CASTGEVYGYTF
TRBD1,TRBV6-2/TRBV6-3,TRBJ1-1,CASSYSSGTVNTEAFF
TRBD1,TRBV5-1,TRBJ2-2,CASSWTGSGELFF
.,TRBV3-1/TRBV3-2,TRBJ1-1,CASSRYRAEAFF
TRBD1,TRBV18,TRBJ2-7,CASSPEIGAGGEQYF
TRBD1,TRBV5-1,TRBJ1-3,CASSISTGGGGNTIYF
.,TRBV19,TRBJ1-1,CASTWGRGDTEAFF
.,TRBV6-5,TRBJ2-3,CASSHEGADTQYF
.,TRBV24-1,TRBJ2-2,CATSGGPDTGELFF
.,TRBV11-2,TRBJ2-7,CASSWGPGQGNTYEQYF